The rows below give T cell receptor beta chains drawn from one sample of a study of cytomegalovirus exposure and HLA in healthy donors. The method was immunoSEQ multiplex PCR; TCRdb's version includes in-frame clones alone and lacks a portion of them. This sample has about 190,000 clones, with more than 70% found just once. Sequenced input: PBMCs. The receptors come from a woman younger than 35 in good health and CMV-seronegative. Both conserved end residues are part of each CDR3.

J gene,V gene,CDR3 protein
TRBJ1-2,TRBV7-6,CASSLSGGASGYTF
TRBJ2-5,TRBV7-9,CASSSTGYQETQYF
TRBJ2-3,TRBV15,CATSRVGGTGTDTQYF
TRBJ1-1,TRBV27,CASSRNPDIEAFF
TRBJ2-7,TRBV9,CASSVTGDFGEQYF
TRBJ1-1,TRBV19,CASSIHATGWGIVTEAFF
TRBJ2-7,TRBV4-1,CASSPINLAGGLYEQYF
TRBJ1-1,TRBV9,CASSVVRGQNTEAFF
TRBJ2-7,TRBV7-9,CASSLYKGGSYEQYF
TRBJ1-1,TRBV4-1,CASSQDWFLGQDTEAFF
TRBJ1-2,TRBV4-1,CASSQATGVGYGYTF
TRBJ1-1,TRBV5-5,CASSPGQWNTEAFF
TRBJ2-5,TRBV18,CASSNGGETQYF
TRBJ2-2,TRBV29-1,CSVPRPPGDTGELFF
TRBJ2-2,TRBV5-4,CASSVDRAATGELFF
TRBJ1-1,TRBV6-1,CASRQGMNTEAFF
TRBJ1-1,TRBV30,CACRGGASLGAFF
TRBJ1-3,TRBV30,CAWSVRARIGNTIYF
TRBJ2-2,TRBV5-4,CASNSKTPGQGFAGELFF
TRBJ1-6,TRBV12-2,CASRLADRERSSPLHF
TRBJ2-3,TRBV18,CASSPQQGSTDTQYF
TRBJ1-4,TRBV5-1,CASSLAGQSSTNEKLFF
TRBJ1-2,TRBV18,CASSPFGQFGDGYTF
TRBJ2-1,TRBV4-1,CASSLISGTAGNEQFF